This T cell receptor (beta chain) derives from a study of cytomegalovirus exposure and HLA in healthy donors. Points from the study as a whole: For cytomegalovirus status, the classifier reportedly gave diagnoses with high specificity and sensitivity. Most TCR sequences showed up rarely, but some public TCRs showed up in many donors.

Regarding this clone: What it binds is not known.

Assay: immunoSEQ multiplex PCR; the TCRdb copy retains only in-frame clones and omits some. The table has about 110,000 clones, roughly 90% seen once. In germline, CDR1 is MNHNS, CDR2 SASEGT. V shed 4 bases and J shed 0 bases, with 12 bases lying between them. This CDR3 comprises 15 residues. The sample comprised PBMCs. The source is a woman aged 18-29 years in good health and CMV-seropositive. This chain joins TRBV6-1 and TRBJ1-1; D might be TRBD1 (5 bases). CDR3 bases: TGTGCCAGCAGTGTCTGGGGCCAGATGAACACTGAAGCTTTCTTT. It encodes CASSVWGQMNTEAFF.